The next 27 T cell receptor beta chains were all read from a single sample in a study of cytomegalovirus exposure and HLA in healthy donors. Use of 60 Vbeta and 13 Jbeta primers characterized the PCR. The data were produced by immunoSEQ multiplex PCR, yet TCRdb's version contains in-frame clones alone and is incomplete. The sample consists of 150,000 to 200,000 clones, more than 75% of them appearing once. The specimen was PBMCs. The receptors shown here come from a woman younger than 45 in good health and CMV-seropositive.

This chain connects TRBV11-2 to TRBJ1-5, with D possibly TRBD1 on 5 matching bases. The V end lost 1 base, the J end lost 6 bases, and 16 bases lay between the germline ends. Germline V gene sequence: CDR1 SGHAT, CDR2 FQNNGV. The CDR3 length is 16 residues. The CDR3 DNA is TGTGCCAGCAGCTTAGGGGGCCCCGTGGGATTTCAGCCCCAGCATTTT. This codes for CASSLGGPVGFQPQHF.

The chain has TRBV27 and TRBJ2-5; tentatively, D is TRBD1 (6 bases). This CDR3 has 15 residues. The germline V gene has CDR1 MNHEY and CDR2 SMNVEV (reference sequence). Between the trimmed V and J ends, which lost 8 bases and 2 bases, there was a span of 18 bases. In DNA, the CDR3 is TGTGCCAGCTATAGCCCAGGGGCGGTTCAAGAGACCCAGTACTTC. Translating gives CASYSPGAVQETQYF.

V is TRBV5-6 and J is TRBJ2-7; TRBD1 aligns across 7 bases. This CDR3 comprises 13 residues. V lost 7 bases and J lost 3; bases outside the gene matches: 7. From germline, CDR1 is SGHDT and CDR2 YYEEEE. CDR3 sequence reads: CASLKQGSYEQYF. CDR3 sequence (DNA): TGTGCCAGCTTAAAACAGGGGAGCTACGAGCAGTACTTC.

This clone has only a few counts. The chain couples TRBV18 to TRBJ2-1, with a weak D call TRBD2 (6 bases). The CDR3 consists of 15 residues. Germline CDR1 reads KGHSH; CDR2 reads LQKENI. Trimming pared 0 bases from V and 4 bases from J, leaving 10 bases between. Here the CDR3 reads CASSPPAGYYNEQFF. The CDR3 region has the DNA TGTGCCAGCTCACCACCCGCGGGATATTACAATGAGCAGTTCTTC.

The sample holds one count of this clone. V gene TRBV28 combines with J gene TRBJ2-3; the D gene is possibly TRBD2 (5 bases). The CDR3 extends over 15 amino acids. Looked up from germline, CDR1 is MDHEN and CDR2 is SYDVKM. Trimming shortened V by 3 bases and J by 0 bases, and 10 bases separated the two germline ends. This CDR3 reads CASSFYGESTDTQYF. The CDR3 coding sequence is TGTGCCAGCAGTTTTTACGGGGAGAGCACAGATACGCAGTATTTT.

The sample holds one count of this clone. The chain joins TRBV5-1 to TRBJ1-2, with D unclear. CDR1 is SGHRS, CDR2 YFSETQ, per germline. V dropped 5 bases and J dropped 0 bases, with 11 bases sitting between them. The CDR3 runs to 14 residues. CDR3 region: CASREGLSNYGYTF. The CDR3 coding sequence is TGCGCCAGCAGAGAGGGCCTCTCTAACTATGGCTACACCTTC.

Regarding this clone: The same CDR3 arises from other DNA sequences in this sample as well. The gene calls are TRBV6-5 and TRBJ2-2, with TRBD1 as a possible D gene (5 bases). This CDR3 is built from 12 residues. Trimming cost V 5 bases and J 5 bases, with 6 bases left between them. Germline lookup yields CDR1 MNHEY and CDR2 SVGAGI. Here the CDR3 reads CASSRGTGELFF. CDR3 sequence (DNA): TGTGCCAGCAGTAGGGGTACCGGGGAGCTGTTTTTT.

The genes are TRBV5-1 and TRBJ1-4; D not certain. CDR3 length equals 14 residues. CDR1 and CDR2 (germline): SGHRS, YFSETQ. Trimming shortened V by 0 bases and J by 4 bases, and 7 bases separated the two germline ends. The CDR3 DNA reads as TGCGCCAGCAGCTTGGACAGCTATAATGAAAAACTGTTTTTT. Translated, it gives CASSLDSYNEKLFF.

V and J are TRBV30 and TRBJ2-1; 8 bases map to TRBD2. In germline, CDR1 is GTSNPN, CDR2 SVGIG (reference sequence). The CDR3 consists of 15 residues. V shed 0 bases and J 7 bases; nucleotides not matched to a gene: 8. CDR3 sequence reads: CAWSVLGLVTNEQFF. The CDR3 nucleotides read TGTGCCTGGAGTGTATTGGGACTAGTCACTAATGAGCAGTTCTTC.

This chain uses TRBV11-3 with TRBJ2-2; D is perhaps TRBD2 (6 bases). CDR1 is SGHNT and CDR2 is YENEEA in the germline V gene. The ends were cut back, 5 bases at V and 5 bases at J, with 15 bases in the middle. The CDR3 is made up of 15 amino acids. The chain's CDR3 is CASSPPGGRTGELFF. The CDR3 nucleotides read TGTGCCAGCAGCCCCCCCGGAGGGAGGACCGGGGAGCTGTTTTTT.

The chain couples TRBV5-5 to TRBJ1-1; no definite D call. V was trimmed by 0 bases and J by 4 bases, leaving 13 bases between them. The length of the CDR3 is 15 residues. From germline, CDR1 is SGHKS and CDR2 YYEKEE (reference sequence). The CDR3 spells CASSLGGLGFTEAFF. The CDR3 region has the DNA TGTGCCAGCAGCTTGGGAGGACTCGGGTTCACTGAAGCTTTCTTT.

This sequence joins TRBV29-1 and TRBJ1-1; D is undetermined. CDR1 and CDR2 (germline): SQVTM, ANQGSEA. V shed 7 bases and J shed 2 bases, with 11 bases lying between them. This CDR3 comprises 12 residues. This CDR3 is CSGGQSNTEAFF. The CDR3 DNA reads TGCAGCGGAGGGCAGAGTAACACTGAAGCTTTCTTT.

The chain has TRBV7-2 and TRBJ2-1; a possible D gene is TRBD2 (5 bases). Per germline, CDR1 SGHTA and CDR2 FQGNSA. The CDR3 spans 16 residues. The V end was cut by 1 base, the J end by 5 bases, with 15 bases between. The CDR3 here is CASSLDFSRTDNEQFF. The CDR3 DNA sequence: TGTGCCAGCAGCTTAGATTTTAGCCGGACTGACAATGAGCAGTTCTTC.

The rearrangement links TRBV5-4 to TRBJ2-1, with TRBD2 matching 10 bases. Trimming at V came to 4 bases and at J to 7 bases, leaving 5 bases not matched to a gene. Germline V gives CDR1 SGHNT, CDR2 YYREEE (reference sequence). CDR3 length equals 14 residues. CDR3 amino acids: CASSASGRGNEQFF. In nucleotides, the CDR3 is TGTGCCAGCAGCGCAAGCGGGAGGGGGAATGAGCAGTTCTTC.

This chain uses TRBV29-1 with TRBJ2-3; a possible D gene is TRBD1 (5 bases). This CDR3 is 12 amino acids long. CDR1 is SQVTM, CDR2 ANQGSEA, per germline. Trimming removed 7 bases at V and 2 bases at J, with 10 bases between. Here the CDR3 DNA reads TGCAGCGGCAGACAGCCCACAGATACGCAGTATTTT. It is translated as CSGRQPTDTQYF.

The rearrangement uses TRBV5-1 and TRBJ2-3; 12 positions match TRBD1. V was pared by 0 bases and J by 6 bases, with 2 bases of the junction left unmatched. Germline CDR1 reads SGHRS; CDR2 reads YFSETQ. This CDR3 has 15 amino acids. The CDR3 protein is CASSLGDRGRDTQYF. The CDR3 DNA follows: TGCGCCAGCAGCTTGGGGGACAGGGGGCGTGATACGCAGTATTTT.

This chain uses TRBV5-4 with TRBJ2-1; D remains ambiguous. Per germline, CDR1 SGHNT and CDR2 YYREEE (reference sequence). This CDR3 is built from 14 residues. Trimming shortened V by 4 bases and J by 0 bases, and 8 bases separated the two germline ends. The CDR3 coding sequence is TGTGCCAGCAGCCCTCTCTACTCCTACAATGAGCAGTTCTTC. It yields the protein CASSPLYSYNEQFF. Variable domain in full (rest from reference TRBV5-4 and TRBJ2-1): ETGVTQSPTHLIKTRGQQVTLRCSSQSGHNTVSWYQQALGQGPQFIFQYYREEENGRGNFPPRFSGLQFPNYSSELNVNALELDDSALYLCASSPLYSYNEQFFGPGTRLTVL.

The rearrangement uses TRBV29-1 and TRBJ2-5, with no clear D. CDR1 and CDR2 from the germline V gene are SQVTM and ANQGSEA. Trimming pared 2 bases from V and 9 bases from J, leaving 16 bases between. The CDR3 consists of 13 residues. CDR3 region: CSVEIRLEYAQYF. In DNA, the CDR3 is TGCAGCGTTGAAATTAGGTTGGAGTACGCCCAGTACTTC.

This chain's CDR3 is CASSSPRQGIFQPQHF. The DNA for the CDR3 is TGTGCCAGCAGTTCTCCCCGACAGGGAATCTTTCAGCCCCAGCATTTT. The chain recombines TRBV28 with TRBJ1-5, with TRBD1 identical over 7 bases. Unmatched junction bases numbered 12, after V lost 4 bases and J lost 6 bases. Germline V gives CDR1 MDHEN, CDR2 SYDVKM. This CDR3 spans 16 amino acids.

The chain employs TRBV4-1 and TRBJ2-3; maybe TRBD2 (5 bases). From germline, CDR1 is MGHRA and CDR2 YSYEKL. The CDR3 covers 17 residues. Trimming removed 3 bases from V and 2 bases from J, with 18 bases in between. The CDR3 spells CASSQRAYRDPTDTQYF. CDR3 nucleotide sequence: TGCGCCAGCAGCCAGAGGGCGTACCGGGATCCCACAGATACGCAGTATTTT.

This clone was seen only once. The chain combines TRBV19 with TRBJ2-2; weak D call: TRBD2 (6 bases). The CDR3 contains 17 residues. Trimming took off 7 bases at V and 4 bases at J, with 22 bases between the two ends. CDR1 is LNHDA and CDR2 is SQIVND in the germline V gene (reference sequence). DNA of the CDR3: TGTGCCAGTACCCAAATCCCGGGACTGCCTTCCACCGGGGAGCTGTTTTTT. It translates to CASTQIPGLPSTGELFF.

CDR3 region: CASSLGVVPSYEQYF. Written as DNA, the CDR3 is TGTGCCAGCAGCTTGGGTGTAGTCCCCTCCTACGAGCAGTACTTC. The chain joins TRBV5-4 to TRBJ2-7; D not certain. The CDR3 extends over 15 amino acids. V lost 0 bases and J lost 0, with 10 bases in between. Germline CDR1 SGHNT, CDR2 YYREEE (reference sequence).

This clone was counted a few times. The chain couples TRBV19 to TRBJ2-1; 8 bases agree with TRBD1. V dropped 3 bases and J dropped 5; count of bases not matched to a gene: 9. Germline V gene sequence: CDR1 LNHDA, CDR2 SQIVND (reference sequence). The CDR3 extends over 16 amino acids. This CDR3 reads CASSINRGTLDNEQFF. As DNA, the CDR3 is TGTGCCAGTAGTATCAACAGGGGGACCTTAGACAATGAGCAGTTCTTC. Filled out from reference TRBV19 and TRBJ2-1, the complete variable domain reads DGGITQSPKYLFRKEGQNVTLSCEQNLNHDAMYWYRQDPGQGLRLIYYSQIVNDFQKGDIAEGYSVSREKKESFPLTVTSAQKNPTAFYLCASSINRGTLDNEQFFGPGTRLTVL.

As to this clone: The same CDR3 also results from other DNA sequences found in this sample. The V call is TRBV30, the J call TRBJ2-7, with 13 bases fitting TRBD2. V trimming: 0 bases; J trimming: 3 bases; junction bases outside the gene matches: 8. CDR1 is GTSNPN, CDR2 SVGIG, per germline (reference sequence). The CDR3 is 17 amino acids. DNA of the CDR3: TGTGCCTGGAGTGTTCCGGGACTAGCGGGGCTGGACTACGAGCAGTACTTC. This gives the protein CAWSVPGLAGLDYEQYF.

J is TRBJ2-2 and V is TRBV18; perhaps TRBD1 as D (5 bases). The V end was cut by 3 bases, the J end by 0 bases, with 8 bases between. This CDR3 is built from 15 residues. Germline assignment: CDR1 KGHSH and CDR2 LQKENI. As DNA, the CDR3 is TGTGCCAGCTCACCTCAGGGTCCGAACACCGGGGAGCTGTTTTTT. This gives the protein CASSPQGPNTGELFF.

The chain employs TRBV30 and TRBJ1-1; 8 bases line up with TRBD1. The germline V gene has CDR1 GTSNPN and CDR2 SVGIG (reference sequence). The CDR3 has 16 amino acids. The junction had 6 bases not matched to a gene; V was cut back by 0 bases and J by 0 bases. The CDR3 DNA sequence: TGTGCCTGGAGTGTCTCCAGGGGGCTTATGAACACTGAAGCTTTCTTT. This sequence encodes CAWSVSRGLMNTEAFF.

V is TRBV27 and J is TRBJ2-4; 15 bases align to TRBD2. The ends lost 8 bases at V and 5 bases at J; junction bases unmatched: 22. Germline V gives CDR1 MNHEY, CDR2 SMNVEV (reference sequence). The CDR3 totals 21 residues. The CDR3, as DNA: TGTGCCAGCCCCCTAGGGGGACTAGCGGGGGGCGCCGCTCTTGAAGAAAACATTCAGTACTTC. The encoded protein is CASPLGGLAGGAALEENIQYF.